This T cell receptor beta chain is drawn from a study of blood T cell repertoires in COVID-19. Using immunoSEQ multiplex PCR, the repertoire was profiled, and TCRdb retains in-frame clones only, with some absent. The sample has over 120,000 clones; approximately 80% are singletons. This sequence originates from a woman aged 80 or over with acute or convalescent COVID-19. The sample was peripheral blood.

The CDR3 here is CASSPGQNYGYTF. The CDR3 DNA is TGTGCCAGCAGCCCGGGACAGAACTATGGCTACACCTTC. V usage is TRBV14 and J usage is TRBJ1-2, with 7 nucleotides matching TRBD1. In germline, CDR1 is SGHDN, CDR2 FVKESK. V shed 4 bases and J 2 bases; nucleotides not matched to a gene: 1. There are 13 residues in the CDR3.